The clone carrying this TCR beta chain was picked up one time. This CDR3 region has 16 residues. Germline V gene data show CDR1 as MNHEY and CDR2 as SVGAGI. V was pared by 5 bases and J by 0 bases, with 11 bases between. One entry per CDR3 protein results from TCRdb running MiXCR on the PCR reads. Among around 6,100 distinct CDR3 sequences listed, about 29% were seen once. This specimen comes from a study of immune characterization of retroperitoneal liposarcoma. Sequencing was carried out using tumor tissue. This clonotype originated in a female donor with retroperitoneal liposarcoma. This rearrangement joins TRBV6-5 to TRBJ2-6; D might be TRBD2 (6 bases). The DNA of the CDR3 is TGTGCCAGCAGTGAACTGGGGGGCTCTGGGGCCAACGTCCTGACTTTC. Translation gives CASSELGGSGANVLTF.